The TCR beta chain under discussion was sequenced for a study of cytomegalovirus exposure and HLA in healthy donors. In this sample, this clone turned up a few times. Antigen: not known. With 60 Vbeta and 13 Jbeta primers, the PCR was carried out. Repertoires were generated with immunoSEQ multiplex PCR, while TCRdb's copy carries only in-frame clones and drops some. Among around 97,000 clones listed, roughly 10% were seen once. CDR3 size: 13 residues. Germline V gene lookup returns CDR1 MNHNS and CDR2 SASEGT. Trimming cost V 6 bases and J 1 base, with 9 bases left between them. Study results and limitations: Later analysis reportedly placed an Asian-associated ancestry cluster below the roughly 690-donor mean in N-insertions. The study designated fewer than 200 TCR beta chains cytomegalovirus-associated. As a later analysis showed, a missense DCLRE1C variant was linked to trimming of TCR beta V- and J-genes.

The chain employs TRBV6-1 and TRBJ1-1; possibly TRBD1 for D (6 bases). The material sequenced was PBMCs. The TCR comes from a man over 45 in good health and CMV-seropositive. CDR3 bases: TGTGCCAGCAGCCGGACAGAGAACACTGAAGCTTTCTTT. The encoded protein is CASSRTENTEAFF.